This T cell receptor (beta chain) derives from a study of T cells in women clearing cervical HPV infection. Across the study: Blood came at first lesion visit for cases, post-clearance for controls.

Prevalent HPV16 infections were excluded; only incident single HPV16 infections included. Study-wide points: Richness plus V gene abundances separated cases from controls with AUC 0.7 to 0.9.

Generated by immunoSEQ multiplex PCR, the TCRdb table keeps only in-frame clones and is missing some. The table gives around 39,000 clones; the top ten clones make up less than 7.5% of it. Turning to this clone: Its antigen is not identified. The DNA ends 3 residues before the CDR3 does, and the rest of the CDR3 is filled in from the germline J gene.

V trimming: 0 bases; J trimming: 6 bases; junction bases outside the gene matches: 9. Germline values: CDR1 SGHRS, CDR2 YFSETQ. The CDR3 is 17 amino acids. This clonotype originated in a woman aged 18-70 years with a cervical HPV16 infection that either progressed to CIN3+ or cleared (not recorded which). This chain uses TRBV5-1 with TRBJ2-2; 9 bases line up with TRBD2. What was sequenced was blood buffy coat. CDR3 residues: CASSLAGASGVSGELFF. The CDR3 bases that were read are TGCGCCAGCAGCTTGGCGGGGGCTAGCGGGGTCTCCGGGGAG.